A selection of T cell receptor beta chains follows, all from one sample in a study of blood T cells in healthy people across ages. TCRdb reprocessed the 5' RACE reads with MiXCR, giving one entry per CDR3 protein. The data contain about 570,000 distinct CDR3 sequences, 27% of them singletons. What was sequenced was blood. These receptors all stem from a woman between 65 and 79 years old in good health. CDR3s leave out the opening cysteine and the closing phenylalanine or tryptophan. The order of the fields is CDR3 length, V gene, CDR3 protein.

len: 13; v_gene: TRBV4-1; CDR3aa: ASSQGVSGANVLT
len: 11; v_gene: TRBV30; CDR3aa: AWSVQRAGAKY
len: 13; v_gene: TRBV5-1; CDR3aa: ASTPDRGSGNTIY
len: 11; v_gene: TRBV6-5; CDR3aa: ASSYSAYQPQH
len: 13; v_gene: TRBV20-1; CDR3aa: SARDGTSGLNIQY
len: 11; v_gene: TRBV7-3; CDR3aa: ASSFSPGGGYT
len: 11; v_gene: TRBV20-1; CDR3aa: SASSGSYNEQF
len: 12; v_gene: TRBV29-1; CDR3aa: SVIGTGSSYEQY
len: 13; v_gene: TRBV20-1; CDR3aa: SALKVGGVSDTQY
len: 13; v_gene: TRBV20-1; CDR3aa: SARVRLAVQETQY
len: 10; v_gene: TRBV5-1; CDR3aa: ASSPGQAVLH
len: 10; v_gene: TRBV5-1; CDR3aa: ASSPPGGEQY
len: 10; v_gene: TRBV6-2/TRBV6-3; CDR3aa: ASSPRQGLQF
len: 14; v_gene: TRBV5-1; CDR3aa: ASSWVAGGPSDTQY
len: 14; v_gene: TRBV7-9; CDR3aa: ASSLELAGRRDTQY
len: 9; v_gene: TRBV7-9; CDR3aa: ASSQGSEQY
len: 13; v_gene: TRBV6-5; CDR3aa: ASSYSTPIIDGYT
len: 13; v_gene: TRBV4-3; CDR3aa: ASSRDRSSTDTQY
len: 13; v_gene: TRBV5-5; CDR3aa: ASSATSGGLDTQY
len: 12; v_gene: TRBV4-3; CDR3aa: ASSQDRGAYEQY
len: 11; v_gene: TRBV6-2/TRBV6-3; CDR3aa: ASTTASSYGYT
len: 16; v_gene: TRBV5-1; CDR3aa: ASSLGATSLPFEETQY
len: 12; v_gene: TRBV19; CDR3aa: ASSRDGKYYEQY
len: 12; v_gene: TRBV10-3; CDR3aa: AIRGLAGEETQY
len: 11; v_gene: TRBV7-7; CDR3aa: ATSSGLRETQY
len: 13; v_gene: TRBV9; CDR3aa: ASSGGTQYQETQY
len: 12; v_gene: TRBV12-3/TRBV12-4; CDR3aa: ASTERGGQETQY
len: 14; v_gene: TRBV5-1; CDR3aa: ASSLTFSSGADVLT
len: 12; v_gene: TRBV5-1; CDR3aa: ASSSQQGTYGYT
len: 11; v_gene: TRBV2; CDR3aa: ASNAGPNEKLF
len: 9; v_gene: TRBV5-1; CDR3aa: ASSDLYGYT
len: 13; v_gene: TRBV11-3; CDR3aa: ASSPSGASQETQY
len: 12; v_gene: TRBV7-2; CDR3aa: ASSLRQAYNEQF
len: 9; v_gene: TRBV12-3/TRBV12-4; CDR3aa: ASTSGGGPD
len: 17; v_gene: TRBV27; CDR3aa: ASSFSASGGQSSYNEQF
len: 13; v_gene: TRBV12-3/TRBV12-4; CDR3aa: ASSLVGGGADTQY
len: 11; v_gene: TRBV29-1; CDR3aa: STERGIGEAQY
len: 9; v_gene: TRBV29-1; CDR3aa: SVGPTKRYT
len: 13; v_gene: TRBV10-3; CDR3aa: AISESSSAVGSQY
len: 17; v_gene: TRBV5-1; CDR3aa: ASSLKPGQRILTLYEQY
len: 13; v_gene: TRBV4-3; CDR3aa: ASSQESSASYEQY
len: 13; v_gene: TRBV6-1; CDR3aa: ASSAGDHTPKEQF
len: 12; v_gene: TRBV5-1; CDR3aa: ASSFAGATREQF
len: 10; v_gene: TRBV6-2/TRBV6-3; CDR3aa: ASRHRVSEAF
len: 15; v_gene: TRBV11-3; CDR3aa: ASSLVRSQGGKETQY
len: 12; v_gene: TRBV10-3; CDR3aa: AITDLSSQETQY
len: 13; v_gene: TRBV30; CDR3aa: AWGGPLGSYNEQF
len: 13; v_gene: TRBV4-2; CDR3aa: ASSQEQGADYGYT
len: 12; v_gene: TRBV19; CDR3aa: ASASGHLVGAQY
len: 14; v_gene: TRBV20-1; CDR3aa: SARRGRRPENYEQY
len: 13; v_gene: TRBV24-1; CDR3aa: ATSDSGTAYNEQF
len: 11; v_gene: TRBV6-5; CDR3aa: ASSYSMSQTQY
len: 13; v_gene: TRBV20-1; CDR3aa: SARDPRTYNYGYT